This record covers a single TCR beta chain. These data are taken from a study of blood T cell repertoires in COVID-19. Across the study: Acute and convalescent COVID-19 specimens originated in the United States, Italy and Spain. Sources were T cells, B-cell-depleted T cells, or PBMCs; the material itself was cDNA or gDNA.

As originally analysed: Amplification with reference gene primers provided the estimates of nucleated cell counts. Clones were sequenced by immunoSEQ multiplex PCR, and TCRdb holds only the in-frame ones, with some missing. The DNA gave D and trimming, while V, J and clone size come from that table. The sample carries tens of thousands of clones, 75% to 90% recorded once. CDR1 and CDR2 from the germline V gene are SGHDN and FVKESK. With 5 bases removed from V and 4 bases from J, the gap between germline ends came to 12 bases. The CDR3 consists of 15 residues. Material for sequencing was peripheral blood. The chain joins TRBV14 to TRBJ2-6; the D gene is possibly TRBD2 (5 bases). The receptor was derived from a man older than 75 with acute or convalescent COVID-19. CDR3 protein: CASSDWEFGANVLTF. The DNA for the CDR3 is TGTGCCAGCAGCGACTGGGAGTTCGGGGCCAACGTCCTGACTTTC.